This TCR beta chain derives from a study of cytomegalovirus exposure and HLA in healthy donors. Whole-study results and caveats: There were 164 TCR beta chains listed as cytomegalovirus-associated. What a later analysis showed was that several of the most significant clusters appeared linked to common viral pathogens.

In the PCR, 60 Vbeta and 13 Jbeta primers were used. Sequenced by immunoSEQ multiplex PCR; TCRdb stores in-frame clones only, minus some. The data contain fewer than 150,000 clones, about 72% of them singletons. Concerning this clone itself: Its antigen is not known.

CDR3 length: 15 residues. Germline V gene data show CDR1 as LNHDA and CDR2 as SQIVND (reference sequence). Between the trimmed V and J ends, which lost 5 bases and 4 bases, there was a span of 14 bases. The sample comprised PBMCs. The receptor was derived from a man aged 45 to 65 in good health and CMV-seropositive. The chain carries TRBV19 and TRBJ2-2; tentatively, D is TRBD2 (6 bases). The CDR3: CASSRGGDGTGELFF. DNA for the CDR3: TGTGCCAGTAGTCGTGGAGGGGATGGCACCGGGGAGCTGTTTTTT.